This is a list of T cell receptor beta chains from one sample in a study of blood T cell repertoires in COVID-19. The repertoire was sequenced with immunoSEQ multiplex PCR; TCRdb's copy has only in-frame clones and lacks some. The repertoire holds hundreds of thousands of clones, with approximately 85% as singletons. Sequenced material: PBMCs or T cells enriched from blood (not recorded which). All receptors derive from a young man who had recovered from COVID-19. Both conserved end residues are part of each CDR3. The D gene is left open where the match is weak. Clone size is given for some rows only: seen once, a few or many times, or a class if the clone is expanded.

j_call	v_call	d_call	clone_size	cdr3_aa	cdr3_nt
TRBJ1-3	TRBV9	.	.	CASSAEGGNTIYF	TGTGCCAGCAGCGCCGAGGGAGGGAACACCATATATTTT
TRBJ1-2	TRBV11-2	.	.	CASSSVMYGYTF	TGTGCCAGCAGCTCAGTTATGTATGGCTACACCTTC
TRBJ2-3	TRBV19	.	.	CASRGGGTGTDTQYF	TGTGCCAGTAGGGGGGGCGGGACAGGCACAGATACGCAGTATTTT
TRBJ1-2	TRBV21-1	.	.	CASSGNRQGTYGYTF	TGTGCCAGCAGCGGAAATAGACAGGGAACCTATGGCTACACCTTC
TRBJ1-1	TRBV5-6	.	.	CASSLIQGLNTEAFF	TGTGCCAGCAGCTTGATTCAGGGGCTGAACACTGAAGCTTTCTTT
TRBJ1-1	TRBV9	.	.	CASSVSGQNTEAFF	TGTGCCAGCAGCGTTAGCGGACAGAACACTGAAGCTTTCTTT
TRBJ2-7	TRBV27	.	.	CASAPARTQDSEQYF	TGTGCCAGCGCGCCCGCCCGAACCCAAGATTCCGAGCAGTACTTC
TRBJ2-7	TRBV19	.	.	CASSEGVSYEQYF	TGTGCCAGCTCCGAAGGGGTCTCCTACGAGCAGTACTTC
TRBJ1-1	TRBV6-5	.	.	CASIPAGNTEAFF	TGTGCCAGCATCCCCGCCGGGAACACTGAAGCTTTCTTT
TRBJ1-1	TRBV4-2	TRBD1	.	CASSQDEGAYGTEAFF	TGTGCCAGCAGCCAAGATGAGGGGGCATATGGGACTGAAGCTTTCTTT
TRBJ2-3	TRBV5-1	TRBD2	.	CASSLGLAVQTDTQYF	TGCGCCAGCAGCTTGGGACTAGCGGTTCAGACAGATACGCAGTATTTT
TRBJ1-4	TRBV7-2	.	.	CASSFGGREKLFF	TGTGCCAGCAGCTTCGGGGGGCGTGAAAAACTGTTTTTT
TRBJ1-5	TRBV6-5	TRBD1	.	CASRGQGAYQPQHF	TGTGCCAGCAGGGGACAGGGGGCATATCAGCCCCAGCATTTT
TRBJ1-1	TRBV6-2/TRBV6-3	.	.	CASSLFAGVNTEAFF	TGTGCCAGCAGCCTCTTCGCGGGGGTGAACACTGAAGCTTTCTTT
TRBJ1-3	TRBV5-3	.	.	CARSLEPVPGADTIYF	TGTGCCAGAAGCTTGGAACCCGTTCCTGGGGCTGACACCATATATTTT
TRBJ2-7	TRBV9	.	once	CASSDSPRSEQYF	TGTGCCAGCAGCGATAGTCCTCGGTCCGAGCAGTACTTC
TRBJ2-7	TRBV15	.	once	CATSSPDSYYEQYF	TGTGCCACCAGCAGCCCGGACAGTTACTACGAGCAGTACTTC
TRBJ1-1	TRBV14	.	.	CASSLIQGNTEAFF	TGTGCCAGCAGCTTAATACAGGGGAACACTGAAGCTTTCTTT
TRBJ2-5	TRBV19	TRBD1	.	CASSPTGGVKTQYF	TGTGCCAGTAGTCCTACAGGGGGCGTCAAGACCCAGTACTTC
TRBJ1-3	TRBV7-2	.	.	CASSSSRSSAGNTIYF	TGTGCCAGCAGCTCATCGCGGAGCTCCGCTGGAAACACCATATATTTT
TRBJ2-7	TRBV6-5	TRBD2	.	CASSYLAVREEQYF	TGTGCCAGCAGTTACCTAGCGGTGCGTGAGGAGCAGTACTTC
TRBJ1-2	TRBV7-9	.	.	CASSLPGTRVYGYTF	TGTGCCAGCAGTCTACCGGGCACTAGGGTCTATGGCTACACCTTC
TRBJ1-1	TRBV5-1	TRBD1	.	CASSPGQGGTEAFF	TGCGCCAGCAGCCCCGGACAGGGGGGGACTGAAGCTTTCTTT
TRBJ1-2	TRBV10-3	.	.	CAISAGGNYGYTF	TGTGCCATCAGTGCGGGAGGGAACTATGGCTACACCTTC
TRBJ2-7	TRBV9	.	.	CASSPVGGRNEQYF	TGTGCCAGCAGCCCCGTGGGGGGAAGGAACGAGCAGTACTTC
TRBJ1-1	TRBV5-1	.	.	CASSLAPAGTEAFF	TGCGCCAGCAGCTTGGCCCCAGCGGGGACTGAAGCTTTCTTT
TRBJ1-6	TRBV30	.	.	CAWSASAYNSPLHF	TGTGCCTGGAGTGCCTCGGCCTATAATTCACCCCTCCACTTT
TRBJ1-2	TRBV25-1	.	.	CASSDRSNYGYTF	TGTGCCAGCAGTGATCGGTCTAACTATGGCTACACCTTC
TRBJ1-2	TRBV7-9	TRBD1	few	CASTNRGLYGYTF	TGTGCCAGCACTAACAGGGGCCTCTATGGCTACACCTTC
TRBJ1-1	TRBV6-5	.	.	CATSQAYEAFF	TGTGCCACTTCACAGGCGTATGAAGCTTTCTTT
TRBJ1-6	TRBV3-1/TRBV3-2	.	.	CASSFLDSPLHF	TGTGCCAGCAGCTTCTTAGATTCACCCCTCCACTTT
TRBJ1-2	TRBV19	.	.	CASSIAGYGYTF	TGTGCCAGTAGTATCGCAGGGTATGGCTACACCTTC
TRBJ1-4	TRBV3-1/TRBV3-2	TRBD1	.	CASSQETGRTNEKLFF	TGTGCCAGCAGCCAAGAGACAGGGCGGACTAATGAAAAACTGTTTTTT
TRBJ2-5	TRBV18	.	.	CASSPGGAETQYF	TGTGCCAGCTCACCGGGGGGGGCGGAGACCCAGTACTTC
TRBJ2-2	TRBV6-4	.	.	CASSQSNTGELFF	TGTGCCAGCTCACAGTCGAACACCGGGGAGCTGTTTTTT
TRBJ2-3	TRBV2	.	.	CASSVRGIKHTDTQYF	TGTGCCAGCAGTGTCAGGGGCATAAAACACACAGATACGCAGTATTTT
TRBJ1-5	TRBV3-1/TRBV3-2	.	.	CASSPGQLSNQPQHF	TGTGCCAGCAGCCCTGGACAGCTTAGCAATCAGCCCCAGCATTTT
TRBJ1-2	TRBV7-2	TRBD1	.	CASSLAIGTGSDLGYTF	TGTGCCAGCAGCTTAGCGATCGGGACAGGGTCCGATCTTGGCTACACCTTC
TRBJ1-1	TRBV7-6	.	.	CASSPPGRYGNTEAFF	TGTGCCAGCAGCCCCCCCGGGAGGTATGGGAACACTGAAGCTTTCTTT
TRBJ2-1	TRBV5-4	TRBD2	.	CASSSWGGISYNEQFF	TGTGCCAGCAGCAGCTGGGGGGGAATTTCCTACAATGAGCAGTTCTTC
TRBJ1-1	TRBV6-2/TRBV6-3	TRBD1	once	CASSYTRQGIFDTEAFF	TGTGCCAGCAGTTACACCCGACAGGGGATTTTTGACACTGAAGCTTTCTTT
TRBJ1-2	TRBV18	TRBD1	.	CASSPNVPGQGGYGYTF	TGTGCCAGCTCACCAAATGTACCGGGACAGGGGGGCTATGGCTACACCTTC
TRBJ1-1	TRBV7-3	.	.	CASRPTIQGEAFF	TGTGCCAGCAGACCCACTATCCAGGGTGAAGCTTTCTTT
TRBJ2-7	TRBV5-1	.	.	CASSLAGGTYEQYF	TGCGCCAGCAGCTTGGCCGGGGGTACCTACGAGCAGTACTTC
TRBJ1-2	TRBV18	.	once	CASSPGAQPSYGYTF	TGTGCCAGCTCACCTGGGGCACAGCCAAGCTATGGCTACACCTTC
TRBJ2-7	TRBV20-1	TRBD1	many	CSAKDREEQYF	TGCAGTGCCAAGGACAGGGAAGAGCAGTACTTC
TRBJ1-4	TRBV27	TRBD1	.	CASSLLGQAGEKLFF	TGTGCCAGCAGTCTCTTGGGACAGGCGGGTGAAAAACTGTTTTTT
TRBJ2-5	TRBV7-2	TRBD2	.	CASSLLAGGQETQYF	TGTGCCAGCAGCTTACTAGCGGGGGGGCAAGAGACCCAGTACTTC